The rows below give T cell receptor beta chains drawn from one sample of a study of cytomegalovirus exposure and HLA in healthy donors. Profiling relied on immunoSEQ multiplex PCR, and the TCRdb table lists in-frame clones only, not all of them. The data show 59,000 or so clones, with 85% seen just once and about 10% held by the top ten. Specimen: PBMCs. The receptors stem from a female donor in good health and CMV-seronegative. Both conserved end residues are part of each CDR3. The D gene is left open where the match is weak. A row's size may be missing; if present it is once, few, many or a size class.

D gene: .; CDR3 length: 17; clone size: .; V gene: TRBV29-1; J gene: TRBJ2-2; CDR3 protein: CSVRGRESIWDTGELFF; CDR3 DNA: TGCAGCGTGAGGGGACGGGAGTCTATTTGGGACACCGGGGAGCTGTTTTTT
D gene: .; CDR3 length: 16; clone size: .; V gene: TRBV16; J gene: TRBJ2-4; CDR3 protein: CASSRGTIQAKNIQYF; CDR3 DNA: TGTGCCAGCAGCAGGGGGACCATTCAAGCCAAAAACATTCAGTACTTC
D gene: .; CDR3 length: 16; clone size: .; V gene: TRBV10-1; J gene: TRBJ1-4; CDR3 protein: CASRRQALATNEKLFF; CDR3 DNA: TGCGCCAGCAGAAGACAGGCGTTAGCAACTAATGAAAAACTGTTTTTT
D gene: .; CDR3 length: 13; clone size: .; V gene: TRBV30; J gene: TRBJ2-7; CDR3 protein: CAWSKQVGYEQYF; CDR3 DNA: TGTGCCTGGAGCAAACAGGTGGGCTACGAGCAGTACTTC
D gene: TRBD2; CDR3 length: 14; clone size: .; V gene: TRBV6-1; J gene: TRBJ2-5; CDR3 protein: CATAGGGSPETQYF; CDR3 DNA: TGTGCCACCGCGGGGGGCGGGAGCCCGGAGACCCAGTACTTC
D gene: .; CDR3 length: 12; clone size: few; V gene: TRBV2; J gene: TRBJ1-1; CDR3 protein: CASLPQGTEAFF; CDR3 DNA: TGTGCCAGCTTACCACAGGGCACTGAAGCTTTCTTT
D gene: TRBD1; CDR3 length: 15; clone size: .; V gene: TRBV28; J gene: TRBJ2-7; CDR3 protein: CASSSTGTGWYEQYF; CDR3 DNA: TGTGCCAGCAGTTCTACCGGGACAGGGTGGTACGAGCAGTACTTC
D gene: TRBD1; CDR3 length: 14; clone size: few; V gene: TRBV6-5; J gene: TRBJ2-3; CDR3 protein: CASSSDRGRDTQYF; CDR3 DNA: TGTGCCAGCAGTTCGGACAGGGGGCGCGATACGCAGTATTTT
D gene: TRBD1; CDR3 length: 15; clone size: once; V gene: TRBV18; J gene: TRBJ1-5; CDR3 protein: CASSPNRGSNQPQHF; CDR3 DNA: TGTGCCAGCTCACCGAACAGGGGAAGCAATCAGCCCCAGCATTTT
D gene: .; CDR3 length: 15; clone size: few; V gene: TRBV6-6; J gene: TRBJ1-6; CDR3 protein: CASSPSQGGDSPLHF; CDR3 DNA: TGTGCCAGCAGCCCCTCTCAGGGAGGCGATTCACCCCTCCACTTT
D gene: TRBD1; CDR3 length: 13; clone size: few; V gene: TRBV27; J gene: TRBJ1-2; CDR3 protein: CASSGTGGYGYTF; CDR3 DNA: TGTGCCAGCAGTGGGACAGGGGGGTATGGCTACACCTTC
D gene: .; CDR3 length: 14; clone size: .; V gene: TRBV5-1; J gene: TRBJ2-7; CDR3 protein: CASSSMGQAYEQYF; CDR3 DNA: TGCGCCAGCAGCTCGATGGGGCAGGCCTACGAGCAGTACTTC
D gene: TRBD1; CDR3 length: 18; clone size: .; V gene: TRBV7-3; J gene: TRBJ2-5; CDR3 protein: CASSLIGITGQPQETQYF; CDR3 DNA: TGTGCCAGCAGCTTAATTGGTATTACGGGACAGCCCCAAGAGACCCAGTACTTC
D gene: .; CDR3 length: 12; clone size: .; V gene: TRBV4-3; J gene: TRBJ1-1; CDR3 protein: CASSLQRGEAFF; CDR3 DNA: TGCGCCAGCAGCCTCCAACGGGGTGAAGCTTTCTTT
D gene: .; CDR3 length: 15; clone size: .; V gene: TRBV2; J gene: TRBJ1-5; CDR3 protein: CASSDEEGDNQPQHF; CDR3 DNA: TGTGCCAGCAGTGACGAGGAAGGGGACAATCAGCCCCAGCATTTT
D gene: TRBD1; CDR3 length: 15; clone size: .; V gene: TRBV19; J gene: TRBJ2-7; CDR3 protein: CASQAHGTGGGEQYF; CDR3 DNA: TGTGCCAGCCAAGCACACGGGACAGGGGGCGGTGAGCAGTACTTC
D gene: .; CDR3 length: 15; clone size: .; V gene: TRBV29-1; J gene: TRBJ2-1; CDR3 protein: CSVEDRAGIHNEQFF; CDR3 DNA: TGCAGCGTTGAAGATAGGGCAGGGATTCACAATGAGCAGTTCTTC
D gene: TRBD1; CDR3 length: 15; clone size: .; V gene: TRBV9; J gene: TRBJ2-1; CDR3 protein: CASSGGDRGSSEQFF; CDR3 DNA: TGTGCCAGCAGCGGAGGGGACAGGGGAAGTAGTGAGCAGTTCTTC
D gene: TRBD1; CDR3 length: 13; clone size: .; V gene: TRBV27; J gene: TRBJ1-1; CDR3 protein: CASKTGAATEAFF; CDR3 DNA: TGTGCCAGCAAAACAGGGGCGGCCACTGAAGCTTTCTTT
D gene: TRBD1; CDR3 length: 17; clone size: .; V gene: TRBV7-3; J gene: TRBJ2-1; CDR3 protein: CASSLMGQGAINNEQFF; CDR3 DNA: TGTGCCAGCAGCTTAATGGGGCAGGGGGCTATAAACAATGAGCAGTTCTTC
D gene: TRBD1; CDR3 length: 19; clone size: .; V gene: TRBV28; J gene: TRBJ2-4; CDR3 protein: CASRYPGYRGRNTKNIQYF; CDR3 DNA: TGTGCCAGCAGGTACCCTGGGTACAGGGGAAGAAATACCAAAAACATTCAGTACTTC
D gene: TRBD1; CDR3 length: 15; clone size: .; V gene: TRBV5-4; J gene: TRBJ2-5; CDR3 protein: CASSRRQGAYETQYF; CDR3 DNA: TGTGCCAGCAGCCGAAGACAGGGGGCTTATGAGACCCAGTACTTC
D gene: .; CDR3 length: 14; clone size: .; V gene: TRBV5-6; J gene: TRBJ1-2; CDR3 protein: CASSLIEADRGYTF; CDR3 DNA: TGTGCCAGCAGCTTGATTGAAGCGGATAGGGGCTACACCTTC
D gene: TRBD2; CDR3 length: 14; clone size: .; V gene: TRBV7-2; J gene: TRBJ2-2; CDR3 protein: CADKGLGGTGELFF; CDR3 DNA: TGTGCCGACAAGGGACTAGGAGGCACCGGGGAGCTGTTTTTT
D gene: TRBD2; CDR3 length: 14; clone size: .; V gene: TRBV19; J gene: TRBJ2-5; CDR3 protein: CASSAGTSGVDQYF; CDR3 DNA: TGTGCCAGTAGTGCCGGGACTAGCGGGGTGGACCAGTACTTC
D gene: .; CDR3 length: 13; clone size: once; V gene: TRBV6-5; J gene: TRBJ2-1; CDR3 protein: CASSYGAPNEQFF; CDR3 DNA: TGTGCCAGCAGTTACGGAGCGCCCAATGAGCAGTTCTTC
D gene: .; CDR3 length: 15; clone size: .; V gene: TRBV10-3; J gene: TRBJ1-3; CDR3 protein: CAISEEARPRNTIYF; CDR3 DNA: TGTGCCATCAGTGAAGAAGCGAGGCCCCGAAACACCATATATTTT
D gene: .; CDR3 length: 14; clone size: .; V gene: TRBV5-4; J gene: TRBJ1-1; CDR3 protein: CASSPGGGFTEAFF; CDR3 DNA: TGTGCCAGCAGCCCGGGCGGGGGCTTCACTGAAGCTTTCTTT
D gene: .; CDR3 length: 13; clone size: .; V gene: TRBV19; J gene: TRBJ2-4; CDR3 protein: CASSFGRPGVQYF; CDR3 DNA: TGTGCCAGTAGTTTTGGAAGACCGGGAGTTCAGTACTTC
D gene: TRBD2; CDR3 length: 15; clone size: .; V gene: TRBV19; J gene: TRBJ2-3; CDR3 protein: CASSMGTSGTDTQYF; CDR3 DNA: TGTGCCAGTAGTATGGGGACTAGCGGAACAGATACGCAGTATTTT
D gene: .; CDR3 length: 15; clone size: .; V gene: TRBV9; J gene: TRBJ1-1; CDR3 protein: CASSVGLQGNTEAFF; CDR3 DNA: TGTGCCAGCAGCGTAGGATTACAGGGGAACACTGAAGCTTTCTTT
D gene: TRBD1; CDR3 length: 15; clone size: few; V gene: TRBV6-6; J gene: TRBJ1-1; CDR3 protein: CASSEPGGLNTEAFF; CDR3 DNA: TGTGCCAGCAGTGAGCCAGGGGGTCTGAACACTGAAGCTTTCTTT
D gene: .; CDR3 length: 16; clone size: few; V gene: TRBV2; J gene: TRBJ1-1; CDR3 protein: CATQPGHGRGLTEAFF; CDR3 DNA: TGTGCCACCCAGCCGGGTCACGGCAGGGGATTGACTGAAGCTTTCTTT
D gene: TRBD1; CDR3 length: 15; clone size: .; V gene: TRBV6-1; J gene: TRBJ2-7; CDR3 protein: CASSEFVDRVYEQYF; CDR3 DNA: TGTGCCAGCAGTGAATTTGTCGACAGGGTCTACGAGCAGTACTTC
D gene: TRBD1; CDR3 length: 13; clone size: once; V gene: TRBV18; J gene: TRBJ2-3; CDR3 protein: CASSPDRADTQYF; CDR3 DNA: TGTGCCAGCTCTCCGGACAGGGCAGATACGCAGTATTTT
D gene: TRBD1; CDR3 length: 16; clone size: .; V gene: TRBV19; J gene: TRBJ2-1; CDR3 protein: CASSMGSGQRPQGQFF; CDR3 DNA: TGTGCCAGTAGTATGGGGTCGGGACAGCGGCCTCAGGGGCAGTTCTTC
D gene: .; CDR3 length: 15; clone size: once; V gene: TRBV7-3; J gene: TRBJ2-1; CDR3 protein: CASSLTGGSLNEQFF; CDR3 DNA: TGTGCCAGCAGCTTAACAGGTGGGAGTTTGAATGAGCAGTTCTTC
D gene: TRBD1; CDR3 length: 13; clone size: .; V gene: TRBV27; J gene: TRBJ2-7; CDR3 protein: CASSSQGAREQYF; CDR3 DNA: TGTGCCAGCAGTTCACAGGGGGCCCGCGAGCAGTACTTC
D gene: TRBD2; CDR3 length: 15; clone size: .; V gene: TRBV19; J gene: TRBJ2-3; CDR3 protein: CASSVLAGQTDTQYF; CDR3 DNA: TGTGCCAGTAGTGTACTAGCGGGACAAACAGATACGCAGTATTTT